This T cell receptor (beta chain) was recorded in a study of blood T cell repertoires in COVID-19. Participants were aged roughly 18 to 100 years from about two dozen US areas. Participants' reported clinical history set cohort assignment. Donors of Cohort 3 who recovered were those that had two negative PCRs, clearance, or symptom resolution. This clone was observed a few times. Authors' analysis steps: Amplification with reference gene primers provided the estimates of nucleated cell counts. Measured with immunoSEQ multiplex PCR; TCRdb has only the in-frame clones, and not every one. V and J calls and clone size are given by that table; D and trimming were obtained from the DNA. The sample lists roughly 300,000 clones, approximately 90% occurring once. The germline V gene encodes CDR1 KGHSH and CDR2 LQKENI. V gave up 2 bases and J gave up 2 bases, with 15 bases separating them. The CDR3 consists of 16 residues.

Sequenced material: PBMCs or T cells enriched from blood (not recorded which). The chain links TRBV18 to TRBJ1-1; D may be TRBD1 (5 bases). The sequence derives from a woman younger than 30 who had recovered from COVID-19. CDR3 in DNA: TGTGCCAGCTCACCAGGGGAGGGCGGGGGAAACACTGAAGCTTTCTTT. Translated: CASSPGEGGGNTEAFF. The complete variable domain, with remaining parts taken from reference TRBV18 and TRBJ1-1, reads NAGVMQNPRHLVRRRGQEARLRCSPMKGHSHVYWYRQLPEEGLKFMVYLQKENIIDESGMPKERFSAEFPKEGPSILRIQQVVRGDSAAYFCASSPGEGGGNTEAFFGQGTRLTVV.